Each of the 4 T cell receptor beta chains below was sequenced from the same sample in a study of beta chain features in type 1 diabetes. Expressed TCRB transcripts were sequenced because the entire RNA isolate underwent reverse transcription. Here immunoSEQ multiplex PCR was the method, and the copy in TCRdb shows in-frame clones only, minus some. The data show about 120,000 clones, around 16% seen once. These receptors have no identified antigens. Study-level results: Moderately but significantly shorter TCRB CDR3s were found in Type 1 diabetes patients in all four CD4+ subsets.

Material: central memory CD4+ T cells from blood. These receptors were collected from a man younger than 35 with type 1 diabetes.

The gene calls are TRBV2 and TRBJ2-7; D gene uncertain. This CDR3 spans 13 amino acids. Germline V gene sequence: CDR1 SNHLY, CDR2 FYNNEI. V lost 6 bases to trimming and J lost 0 bases, with 9 bases between them. CDR3 loop: CASRADHSYEQYF. The CDR3 DNA sequence: TGTGCCAGCAGGGCAGACCACTCCTACGAGCAGTACTTC.

The V and J genes are TRBV6-5 and TRBJ2-1; D uncertain. Germline CDR1 reads MNHEY; CDR2 reads SVGAGI. Trimming took 1 base from V and 6 from J, leaving 16 bases between them. The CDR3 has 16 residues. The CDR3 here is CASSYWAARASNEQFF. CDR3 nucleotides: TGTGCCAGCAGTTACTGGGCGGCAAGAGCCTCCAATGAGCAGTTCTTC.

The chain couples TRBV7-2 to TRBJ2-3, with D possibly being TRBD1 or TRBD2 (5 bases each). This CDR3 has 17 residues. Deletions cut 4 bases from V and 2 bases from J, with 19 bases between. CDR1 and CDR2 (germline): SGHTA, FQGNSA. Here the CDR3 DNA reads TGTGCCAGCAGCTACCCCCCCGGGGCCGGTAACACAGATACGCAGTATTTT. It codes for CASSYPPGAGNTDTQYF.

This clone was seen repeatedly, ten times or more. V is TRBV29-1 and J is TRBJ2-5; TRBD1 agrees at 8 bases. V trimming: 5 bases; J trimming: 1 base; junction bases outside the gene matches: 9. CDR1 is SQVTM, CDR2 ANQGSEA, per germline. The CDR3 covers 15 residues. CDR3 protein: CSVSDRAGVQETQYF. DNA of the CDR3: TGCAGCGTTTCGGACAGGGCTGGAGTCCAAGAGACCCAGTACTTC. Supplemented by reference TRBV29-1 and TRBJ2-5, the full variable domain reads SAVISQKPSRDICQRGTSLTIQCQVDSQVTMMFWYRQQPGQSLTLIATANQGSEATYESGFVIDKFPISRPNLTFSTLTVSNMSPEDSSIYLCSVSDRAGVQETQYFGPGTRLLVL.